This T cell receptor beta chain was captured in a study of blood T cell repertoires in COVID-19 (dated by TCRdb to the early 2020s). General notes on the study: Samples covering the acute and convalescent phases of COVID-19 were provided by collaborators in the United States, Italy and Spain. The material from the prospective study consisted of cDNA or gDNA derived from T cells, B-cell-depleted T cells, or PBMCs. Deeply sampled blood TCRbeta repertoires from subjects exposed to, actively infected with, or recovered from COVID-19 were included in the dataset. A freely available public database, intended as a resource for researchers studying the immune response to SARS-CoV-2, is where the repertoires were released. The samples were drawn from the first 160 participants of the ongoing ImmuneRACE study and from some 1,300 subjects provided by 6 global collaborators. A de-identified subject ID, COVID-19 status, age in years and sex were almost always included in the sample metadata. Where available, HLA class I and class II types were taken from metadata supplied by the sample provider and were not determined by assay-based typing.

The immunoSEQ Assay, a bias-controlled multiplex PCR, was used to amplify TCRbeta CDR3 regions from genomic DNA. Processing in the source paper ran as follows. The number of nucleated cells in each sample was estimated by amplification of reference gene primers within the assay. To quantify the absolute abundance of each unique TCRbeta CDR3 rearrangement, sequence reads were collapsed and filtered. Productive Simpson clonality was computed per sample as the square root of Simpson's diversity index over productive rearrangements. This immuneACCESS table, as held by TCRdb, lists in-frame sequences with V and J called but not all clones. Of the missing ones, under half trace to an unresolved V gene in checked studies; the others have no known cause. The DNA was the basis for D and trimming; V, J and clone size are from that table. The sample contains under 350,000 clones, approximately 82% of them found a single time. The top ten constitute over 4.5% of the sample.

Another Seattle source contributed samples from volunteer blood donors who had recovered from COVID-19. Whole blood was collected in K2EDTA tubes by collaborating institutions according to the institutions' own protocols. For TCRbeta analysis, collaborator samples were shipped as frozen whole blood, as isolated PBMCs, or as DNA extracted from either sample type. To note about this clone: Its antigen is still unknown. Per-base qualities were not stored, and no clone one base away is much larger.

A distance of 6 bases separates the germline ends of V and J, which lose 0 bases and 9 bases respectively. CDR1 LGHNT and CDR2 FRNRAP are derived from the germline V gene. The CDR3 spans 12 residues, from the cysteine through the phenylalanine. The retained sequence is limited to the CDR3, 36 bases, with the frame set at the first base. General study outcomes and caveats: The amount of clinical and demographic metadata varied by source and participant and was provided uncurated.

The specimen sequenced was peripheral blood. The receptor's source is a man between 60 and 75 years old who had recovered from COVID-19. The V and J genes are TRBV12-5 and TRBJ2-1, with no confident D gene call. The sequence in DNA is TGTGCTAGTGGTTTGGTGGGCTTTGAGCAGTTCTTC. Translated, it gives CASGLVGFEQFF. The variable domain in full, with residues beyond the CDR3 obtained from the reference TRBV12-5 and TRBJ2-1 genes, is DARVTQTPRHKVTEMGQEVTMRCQPILGHNTVFWYRQTMMQGLELLAYFRNRAPLDDSGMPKDRFSAEMPDATLATLKIQPSEPRDSAVYFCASGLVGFEQFFGPGTRLTVL.